This T cell receptor beta chain is drawn from a study of neurological immune-mediated disorders. Where libraries were unsorted, they were derived from 2 million PBMCs stored at -80 degrees C. Using its own MiXCR run on the 5' RACE reads, TCRdb lists one record per CDR3 protein. Among 110,000 or so distinct CDR3 sequences listed, roughly 3.2% were seen once. In this sample, this clonotype turned up many times. CDR3 length equals 12 residues. V shed 5 bases, J shed 6 bases, and the junction held 1 base outside the gene matches. Germline CDR1 reads MNHEY; CDR2 reads SVGAGI. The sample taken for sequencing was PBMCs. The sequence was obtained from a woman aged 25 to 39 with multiple sclerosis. V is TRBV6-5 and J is TRBJ2-1, with 7 bases identical to TRBD1. The CDR3 DNA reads as TGTGCCAGCAGTAACAGGGGCAATGAGCAGTTCTTC. Translated, it gives CASSNRGNEQFF.